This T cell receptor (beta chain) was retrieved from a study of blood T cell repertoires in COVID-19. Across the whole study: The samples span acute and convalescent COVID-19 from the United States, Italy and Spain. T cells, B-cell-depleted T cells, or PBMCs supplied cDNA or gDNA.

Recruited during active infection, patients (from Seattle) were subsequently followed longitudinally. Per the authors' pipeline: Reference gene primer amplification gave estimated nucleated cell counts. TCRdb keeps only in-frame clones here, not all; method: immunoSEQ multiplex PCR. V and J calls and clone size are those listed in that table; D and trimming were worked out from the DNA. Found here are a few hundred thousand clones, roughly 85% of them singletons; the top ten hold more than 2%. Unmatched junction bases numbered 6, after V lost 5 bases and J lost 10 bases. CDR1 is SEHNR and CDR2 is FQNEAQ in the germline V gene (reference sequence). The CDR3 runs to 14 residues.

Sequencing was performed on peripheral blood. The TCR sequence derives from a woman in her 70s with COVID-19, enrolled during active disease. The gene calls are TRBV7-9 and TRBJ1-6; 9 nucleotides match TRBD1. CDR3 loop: CASSPRTGESPLHF. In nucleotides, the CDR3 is TGTGCCAGCAGCCCCCGGACAGGGGAGTCACCCCTCCACTTT.